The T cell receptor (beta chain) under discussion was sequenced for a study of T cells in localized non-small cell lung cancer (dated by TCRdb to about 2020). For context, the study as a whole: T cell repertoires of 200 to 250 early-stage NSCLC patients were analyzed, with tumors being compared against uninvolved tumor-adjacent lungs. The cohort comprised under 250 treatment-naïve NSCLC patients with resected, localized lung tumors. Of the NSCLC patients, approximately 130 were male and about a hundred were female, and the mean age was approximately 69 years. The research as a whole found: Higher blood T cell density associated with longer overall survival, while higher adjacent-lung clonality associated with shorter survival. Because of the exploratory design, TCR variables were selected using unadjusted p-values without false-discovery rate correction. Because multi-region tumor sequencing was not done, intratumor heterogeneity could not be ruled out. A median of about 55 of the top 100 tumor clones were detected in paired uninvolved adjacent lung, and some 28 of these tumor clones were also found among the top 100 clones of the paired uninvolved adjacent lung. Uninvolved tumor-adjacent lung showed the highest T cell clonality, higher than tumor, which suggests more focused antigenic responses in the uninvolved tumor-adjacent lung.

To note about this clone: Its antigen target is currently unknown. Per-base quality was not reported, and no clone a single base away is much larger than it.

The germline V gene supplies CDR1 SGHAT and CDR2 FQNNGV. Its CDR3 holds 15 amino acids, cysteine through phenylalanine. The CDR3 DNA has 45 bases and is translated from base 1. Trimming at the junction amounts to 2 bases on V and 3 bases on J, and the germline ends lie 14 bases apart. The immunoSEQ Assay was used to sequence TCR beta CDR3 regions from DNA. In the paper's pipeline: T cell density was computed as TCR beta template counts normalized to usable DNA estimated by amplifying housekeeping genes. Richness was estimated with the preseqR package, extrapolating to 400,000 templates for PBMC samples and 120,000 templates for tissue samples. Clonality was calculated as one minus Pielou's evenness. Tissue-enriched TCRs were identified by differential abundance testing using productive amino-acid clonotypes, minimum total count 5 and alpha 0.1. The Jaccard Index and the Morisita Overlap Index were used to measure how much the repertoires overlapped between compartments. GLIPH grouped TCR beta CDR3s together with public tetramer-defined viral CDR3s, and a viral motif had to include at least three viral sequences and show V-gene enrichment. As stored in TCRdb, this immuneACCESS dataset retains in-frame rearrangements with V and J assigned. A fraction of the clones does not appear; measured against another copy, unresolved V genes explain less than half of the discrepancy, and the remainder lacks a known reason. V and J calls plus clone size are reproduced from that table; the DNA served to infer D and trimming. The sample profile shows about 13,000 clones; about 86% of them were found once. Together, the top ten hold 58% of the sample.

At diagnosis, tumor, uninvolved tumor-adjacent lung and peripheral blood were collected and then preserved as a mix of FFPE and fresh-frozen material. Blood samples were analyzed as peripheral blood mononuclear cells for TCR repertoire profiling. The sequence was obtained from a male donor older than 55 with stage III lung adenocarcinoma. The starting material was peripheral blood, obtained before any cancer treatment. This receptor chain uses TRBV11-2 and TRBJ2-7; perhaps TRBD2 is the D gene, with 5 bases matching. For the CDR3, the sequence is CASSLSEMGVYEQYF. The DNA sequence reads TGTGCCAGCAGCTTATCGGAAATGGGAGTCTACGAGCAGTACTTC.